This TCR beta chain appears in the sequencing data of a study of control samples from healthy donors and cancer patients (dated by TCRdb to the early 2020s). As to this clone: Which antigen it targets is not known. No much larger clone exists at a distance of one base, and base qualities are not known.

The CDR3 has 15 amino acids, counting the end cysteine and phenylalanine. The read is trimmed to its CDR3 DNA, 45 bases read in frame from base 1. Trimming accounts for 5 bases at V and 0 bases at J, while the number of junction bases matched to no gene is 6. From the germline V gene, CDR1 is SGHTA and CDR2 is FQGNSA. The library was generated by the immunoSEQ multiplex PCR assay. TCRdb took this table from immuneACCESS and kept in-frame rearrangements with V and J called. Such tables lack part of the clones; where checked against another copy, unresolved V genes explain under half of the gap, and the rest is unexplained. In this sample the table shows about 76,000 clones, approximately 88% of which occur a single time. In total, the top ten clones hold over 9% of the sample.

The specimen sequenced was PBMCs. The sequence links TRBV7-2 to TRBJ1-1; 7 of the junction bases match TRBD1. The TCR was taken from a woman between 45 and 60 years old with colorectal cancer. For the CDR3, the sequence is CASSPQGTVNTEAFF. The DNA sequence is given as TGTGCCAGCAGCCCGCAAGGGACAGTGAACACTGAAGCTTTCTTT.